Each of the 5 T cell receptor beta chains below was sequenced from the same sample in a study of T cells in Graves' hyperthyroidism and ophthalmopathy. Amplification of TCR beta CDR3 regions was performed using RNA transcripts as template. Researchers ran a first-round RT-PCR on the TCR CDR3 using the HTBI primer set. Via MiXCR, TCRdb re-called the multiplex PCR reads, giving one row per CDR3 protein. In the table there are 250,000 to 300,000 distinct CDR3 sequences, roughly 19% of which are singletons. Material for sequencing was blood. The receptors stem from a man aged 50-59 years with Graves' ophthalmopathy.

This clonotype was seen many times. CDR3 loop: CAAPRGGYGYTF. For the CDR3, the DNA is TGTGCCGCCCCCCGGGGAGGCTATGGCTACACCTTC. This chain connects TRBV2 to TRBJ1-2; D gene uncertain. V lost 11 bases and J lost 4, with 14 bases in between. Germline V lookup: CDR1 SNHLY, CDR2 FYNNEI. The CDR3 extends over 12 amino acids.

This clonotype was picked up a small number of times. The genes are TRBV10-3 and TRBJ2-7, with TRBD2 matching 10 bases. This CDR3 comprises 17 residues. Trimming removed 5 bases from V and 2 bases from J; junction bases left unmatched: 12. CDR1 and CDR2 from the germline V gene are ENHRY and SYGVKD. The CDR3 region has the DNA TGTGCCATCAGTCAAAAAATACTAGCGGGAATCGCCTACGAGCAGTACTTC. The encoded protein is CAISQKILAGIAYEQYF.

This clonotype appeared many times. This chain joins TRBV18 and TRBJ1-5; D is unclear. This CDR3 spans 14 amino acids. The germline V and J ends were trimmed by 2 bases and 2 bases, with 7 bases remaining between them. Germline V gives CDR1 KGHSH, CDR2 LQKENI. DNA for the CDR3: TGTGCCAGCTCACCAAATATGGGCAATCAGCCCCAGCATTTT. Translation gives CASSPNMGNQPQHF.

The V and J genes are TRBV28 and TRBJ2-7; D possibly corresponds to TRBD1 (5 bases). Trimming removed 5 bases at V and 0 bases at J, with 14 bases between. This CDR3 is 15 amino acids long. CDR1 and CDR2 from the germline V gene are MDHEN and SYDVKM. The chain's CDR3 is CASSASGQGSYEQYF. In DNA, the CDR3 is TGTGCCAGCAGTGCATCCGGGCAGGGCTCCTACGAGCAGTACTTC.

The rearrangement joins TRBV5-5 to TRBJ2-7; D tentatively reads TRBD1 or TRBD2 (5 bases each). V dropped 4 bases and J dropped 7 bases, with 24 bases sitting between them. The CDR3 has 16 residues. Germline CDR1 and CDR2: SGHKS and YYEKEE (reference sequence). CDR3 in amino acids: CASSRYGIGGFLEQYF. In nucleotides, the CDR3 is TGTGCCAGCAGCCGATATGGTATTGGGGGATTTTTGGAGCAGTACTTC.